These 5 T cell receptor beta chains were all obtained from the same sample, sequenced in a study of blood T cell repertoires in COVID-19. Only in-frame clones appear in the TCRdb table, and some are missing; sequencing was by immunoSEQ multiplex PCR. The sample has tens of thousands of clones; over 75% are singletons. What was sequenced was peripheral blood. These TCRs come from a man in his 70s with acute or convalescent COVID-19.

There are a few counts of this clone. Here the CDR3 DNA reads TGTGCCAGTAGTTCCCTAACACAGGGTTGGAATCAGCCCCAGCATTTT. It is translated as CASSSLTQGWNQPQHF. The chain carries TRBV19 and TRBJ1-5, with D possibly being TRBD1 (6 bases). Germline V gene data show CDR1 as LNHDA and CDR2 as SQIVND (reference sequence). The CDR3 is made up of 16 amino acids. Trimming removed 5 bases at V and 4 bases at J, with 18 bases between.

The chain links TRBV28 to TRBJ2-1; D is perhaps TRBD1 (6 bases). Trimming left V 7 bases short and J 9 bases short, with 19 bases between. The germline CDR1 and CDR2 sequences are MDHEN and SYDVKM. The CDR3 consists of 14 residues. CDR3: CASKRQALVGEQFF. The DNA of the CDR3 is TGTGCCAGCAAGAGACAGGCACTGGTGGGTGAGCAGTTCTTC.

The chain is built from TRBV7-2 and TRBJ2-5; 8 positions match TRBD2. This CDR3 contains 15 residues. The V and J ends lost 4 bases and 4 bases, in that order; junction bases with no gene match: 8. In germline, CDR1 is SGHTA, CDR2 FQGNSA. CDR3 coding DNA: TGTGCCAGCAGCTCCTCGACTAGCGCTGGAGAGACCCAGTACTTC. Protein sequence: CASSSSTSAGETQYF. Complete variable domain (other parts from reference TRBV7-2 and TRBJ2-5): GAGVSQSPSNKVTEKGKDVELRCDPISGHTALYWYRQSLGQGLEFLIYFQGNSAPDKSGLPSDRFSAERTGGSVSTLTIQRTQQEDSAVYLCASSSSTSAGETQYFGPGTRLLVL.

The chain employs TRBV27 and TRBJ1-2; 10 bases agree with TRBD1. With 5 bases clipped from V and 7 bases from J, the junction kept 4 bases outside the gene matches. Germline V gene data show CDR1 as MNHEY and CDR2 as SMNVEV (reference sequence). The CDR3 length is 13 residues. The CDR3 region has the DNA TGTGCCAGCAGTCCGGGACAGGGGTTTGGCTACACCTTC. Amino acids: CASSPGQGFGYTF.

In its sample, this clone was seen a few times. This chain connects TRBV7-7 to TRBJ2-2; 11 bases are a match to TRBD2. Germline V CDR1 and CDR2: SSHAT, FNYEAQ (reference sequence). With 5 bases clipped from V and 6 bases from J, the junction kept 8 bases outside the gene matches. This CDR3 spans 16 amino acids. The CDR3 DNA reads as TGTGCCAGCAGCCCACTAGCGGGAGTAGCAGCCGGGGAGCTGTTTTTT. It codes for CASSPLAGVAAGELFF.